The entry that follows covers one T cell receptor (beta chain) sequence. Its antigen remains unknown. The data are from a study of circulating and synovial CD4+ cells in juvenile arthritis. Study-wide findings and caveats: CPL versus bulk CD4 samples: T cell genome counts differed by at least an order of magnitude. These blood cells shared more CDR3 sequences with synovium than bulk blood.

Samples derive from patients with active juvenile idiopathic arthritis. The table came from immunoSEQ multiplex PCR; TCRdb's copy has only in-frame clones and leaves some out. This table has 30,000 to 40,000 clones, roughly 95% appearing once. The receptor was isolated from a human donor with juvenile idiopathic arthritis. The material sequenced was CD4+ T cells from blood.

The CDR3 DNA reads TGTGCCAGCAGCTTGACGGTGGAGTCCGGCTACACCTTC. This encodes CASSLTVESGYTF. V gene TRBV5-4 combines with J gene TRBJ1-2; D is unresolved. Deletions cut 1 base from V and 8 bases from J, with 12 bases between. Looked up from germline, CDR1 is SGHNT and CDR2 is YYREEE (reference sequence). The CDR3 contains 13 residues.